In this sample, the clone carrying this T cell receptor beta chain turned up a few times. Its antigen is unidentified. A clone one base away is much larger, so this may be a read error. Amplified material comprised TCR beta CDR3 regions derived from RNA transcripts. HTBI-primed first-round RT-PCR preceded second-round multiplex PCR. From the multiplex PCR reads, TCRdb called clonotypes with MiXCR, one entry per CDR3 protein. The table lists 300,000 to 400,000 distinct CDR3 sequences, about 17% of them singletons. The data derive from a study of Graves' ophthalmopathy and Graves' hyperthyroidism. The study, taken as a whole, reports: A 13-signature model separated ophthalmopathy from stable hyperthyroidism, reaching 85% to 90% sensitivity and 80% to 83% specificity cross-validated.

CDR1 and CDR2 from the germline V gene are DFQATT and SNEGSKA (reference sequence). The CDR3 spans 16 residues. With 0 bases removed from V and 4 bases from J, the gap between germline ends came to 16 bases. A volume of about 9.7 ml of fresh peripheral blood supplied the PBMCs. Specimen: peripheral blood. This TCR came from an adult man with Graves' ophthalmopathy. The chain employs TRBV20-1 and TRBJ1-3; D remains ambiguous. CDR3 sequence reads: CSARDFRQADGNTIYF. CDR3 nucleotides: TGCAGTGCTAGAGATTTTAGGCAGGCTGACGGAAACACCATATATTTT.